Following are 3 T cell receptor beta chains from one sample sequenced in a study of blood T cell repertoires in COVID-19. Assay used: immunoSEQ multiplex PCR; TCRdb lists only in-frame clones, some missing. This sample has roughly 190,000 clones, with 80% to 95% found just once. The sequenced material came from peripheral blood. Receptors originate from a man aged 45-60 years with acute or convalescent COVID-19.

The chain joins TRBV18 to TRBJ2-2; possible D gene TRBD2, 6 bases. The V and J ends lost 3 bases and 4 bases respectively, with 9 bases between them. This CDR3 has 14 amino acids. CDR1 and CDR2 from the germline V gene are KGHSH and LQKENI. As DNA, the CDR3 is TGTGCCAGCTCACCCGCGGGGATCACCGGGGAGCTGTTTTTT. Translating it yields CASSPAGITGELFF.

This clone was picked up a small number of times. The rearrangement links TRBV5-4 to TRBJ1-6; 7 bases align to TRBD1. Germline lookup yields CDR1 SGHNT and CDR2 YYREEE (reference sequence). With 0 bases clipped from V and 0 bases from J, the junction kept 3 bases outside the gene matches. There are 17 residues in the CDR3. The CDR3 is CASSLGTGVSYNSPLHF. The CDR3 DNA sequence: TGTGCCAGCAGCTTGGGGACAGGAGTCTCCTATAATTCACCCCTCCACTTT.

V is TRBV5-1 and J is TRBJ2-7; D uncertain. The CDR3 runs to 14 residues. The ends were cut back, 4 bases at V and 0 bases at J, with 11 bases in the middle. Germline CDR1 is SGHRS and CDR2 is YFSETQ. The CDR3 nucleotides read TGCGCCAGCAGCCCCGAGTTTAACTCCTACGAGCAGTACTTC. This gives the protein CASSPEFNSYEQYF.